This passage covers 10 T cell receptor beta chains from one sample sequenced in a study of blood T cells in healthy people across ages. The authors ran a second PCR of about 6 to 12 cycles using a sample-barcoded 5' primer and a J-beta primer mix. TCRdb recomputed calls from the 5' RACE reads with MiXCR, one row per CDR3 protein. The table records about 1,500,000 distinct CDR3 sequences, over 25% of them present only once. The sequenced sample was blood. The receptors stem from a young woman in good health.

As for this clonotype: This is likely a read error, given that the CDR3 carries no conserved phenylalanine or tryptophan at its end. The CDR3 sequence: CASSFRAGEETQYV. In nucleotides, the CDR3 is TGTGCCAGCAGCTTTAGGGCGGGAGAGGAGACCCAGTACGTC. The chain links TRBV11-2 to TRBJ2-5; 7 bases match TRBD2. V shed 3 bases, J shed 5 bases, and the junction held 6 bases outside the gene matches. This CDR3 spans 14 amino acids. CDR1 is SGHAT and CDR2 is FQNNGV in the germline V gene.

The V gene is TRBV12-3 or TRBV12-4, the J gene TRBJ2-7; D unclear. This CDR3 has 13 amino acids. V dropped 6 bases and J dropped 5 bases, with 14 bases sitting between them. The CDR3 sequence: CASSRNLGHEQYF. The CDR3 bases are TGTGCCAGCAGCCGAAATCTGGGCCACGAGCAGTACTTC.

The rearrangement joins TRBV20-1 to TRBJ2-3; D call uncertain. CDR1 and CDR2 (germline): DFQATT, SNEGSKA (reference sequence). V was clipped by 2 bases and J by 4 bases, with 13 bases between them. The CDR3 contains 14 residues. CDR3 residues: CSARLLAVPDTQYF. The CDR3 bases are TGCAGTGCTAGATTATTGGCGGTCCCAGATACGCAGTATTTT.

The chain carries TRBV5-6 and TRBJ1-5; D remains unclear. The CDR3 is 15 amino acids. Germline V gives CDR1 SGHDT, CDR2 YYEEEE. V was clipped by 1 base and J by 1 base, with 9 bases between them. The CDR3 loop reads CASSLWSTSNQPQHF. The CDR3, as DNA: TGTGCCAGCAGCTTGTGGTCGACGAGCAATCAGCCCCAGCATTTT.

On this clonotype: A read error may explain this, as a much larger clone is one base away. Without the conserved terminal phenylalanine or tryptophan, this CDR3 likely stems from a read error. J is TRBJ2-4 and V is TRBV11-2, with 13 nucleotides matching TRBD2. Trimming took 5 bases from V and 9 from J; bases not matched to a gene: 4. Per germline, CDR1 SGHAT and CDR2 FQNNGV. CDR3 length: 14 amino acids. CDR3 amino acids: CASSGTSGEVIQYY. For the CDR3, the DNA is TGTGCCAGCAGCGGGACTAGCGGGGAGGTCATTCAGTACTAC.

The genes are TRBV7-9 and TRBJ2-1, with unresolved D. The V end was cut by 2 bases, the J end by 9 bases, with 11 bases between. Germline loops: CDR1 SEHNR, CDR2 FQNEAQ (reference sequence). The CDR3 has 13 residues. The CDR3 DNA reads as TGTGCCAGCAGCTTAAGGGCCGATAGTGAGCAGTTCTTC. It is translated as CASSLRADSEQFF.

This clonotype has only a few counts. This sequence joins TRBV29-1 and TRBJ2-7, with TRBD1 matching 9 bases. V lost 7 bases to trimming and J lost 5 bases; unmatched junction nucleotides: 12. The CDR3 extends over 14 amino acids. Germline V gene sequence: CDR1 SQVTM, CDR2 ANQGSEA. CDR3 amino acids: CSAGGGTGWDEQYF. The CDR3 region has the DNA TGCAGCGCCGGGGGAGGGACAGGGTGGGACGAGCAGTACTTC.

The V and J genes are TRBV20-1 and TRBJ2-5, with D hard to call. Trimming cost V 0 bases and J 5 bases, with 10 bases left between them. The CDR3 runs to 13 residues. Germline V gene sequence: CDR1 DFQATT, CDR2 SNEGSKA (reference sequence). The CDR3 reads CSAREGERETQYF. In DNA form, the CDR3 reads TGCAGTGCTAGAGAGGGCGAGAGGGAGACCCAGTACTTC.

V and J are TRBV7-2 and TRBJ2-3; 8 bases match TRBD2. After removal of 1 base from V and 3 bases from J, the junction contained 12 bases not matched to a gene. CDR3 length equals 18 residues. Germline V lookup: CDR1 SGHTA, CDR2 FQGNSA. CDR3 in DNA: TGTGCCAGCAGCTTAGGAGTGGGTGGGCTAGCGGGTACAGATACGCAGTATTTT. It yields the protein CASSLGVGGLAGTDTQYF.

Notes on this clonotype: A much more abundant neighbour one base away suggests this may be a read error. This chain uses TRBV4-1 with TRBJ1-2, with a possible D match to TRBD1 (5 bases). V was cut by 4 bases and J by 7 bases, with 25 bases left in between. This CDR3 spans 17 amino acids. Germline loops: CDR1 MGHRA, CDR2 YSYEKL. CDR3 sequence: CASSRQGEGLTRGGYTF. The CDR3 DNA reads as TGCGCCAGCAGCCGCCAAGGCGAGGGACTGACGCGCGGTGGCTACACCTTC.